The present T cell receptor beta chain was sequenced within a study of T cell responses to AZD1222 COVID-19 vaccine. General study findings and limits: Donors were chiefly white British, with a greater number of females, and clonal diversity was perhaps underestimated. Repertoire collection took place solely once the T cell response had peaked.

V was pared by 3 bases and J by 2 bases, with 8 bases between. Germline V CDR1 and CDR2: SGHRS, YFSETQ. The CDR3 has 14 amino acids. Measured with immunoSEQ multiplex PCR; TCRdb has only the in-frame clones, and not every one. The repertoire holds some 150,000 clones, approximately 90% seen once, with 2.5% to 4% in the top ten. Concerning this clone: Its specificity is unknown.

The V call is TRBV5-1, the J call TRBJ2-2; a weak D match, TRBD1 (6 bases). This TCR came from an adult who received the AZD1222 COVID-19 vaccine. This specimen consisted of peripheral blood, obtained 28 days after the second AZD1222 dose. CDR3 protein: CASSSQGNTGELFF. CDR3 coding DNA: TGCGCCAGCAGCTCACAGGGTAACACCGGGGAGCTGTTTTTT.